This TCR beta chain was obtained from a study of a mutant IDH1 vaccine in newly diagnosed glioma (dated by TCRdb to 2020 to 2023). For the wider study: Patients received eight vaccinations in weeks 1, 3, 5, 7, 11, 15, 19 and 23, corresponding to visits V03 through V10. In the chemotherapy-containing groups, vaccination started alongside temozolomide cycles, whereas in patients who had radiotherapy alone it started 4-6 weeks after radiotherapy. Of the 32 patients who were treated, around 62% were male and about 40% were female, and the mean age was around 40 years. Prior to enrollment, patients had been given standard therapy consisting of radiotherapy alone, temozolomide alone, or radiochemotherapy with temozolomide, with the combination given to most patients. Peripheral blood samples were drawn at six visits, namely V03 (baseline), V05, V07, V10, V12 and V13. For exploratory analyses, about 25 treated patients had longitudinal TCRB deep sequencing done wherever samples were available. Results and caveats for the whole study, not just this receptor: It was noted by the authors that analyses of patient blood samples could not be reproduced owing to sample limitations. Immune responses induced by the vaccine were seen in around 94% of patients across multiple MHC alleles. Availability determined which PBMC samples were chosen for TCRB deep sequencing. Changes in the top peripheral T cell clonotypes picked up by TCRB sequencing did not appear to be linked to pseudoprogression.

Library generation was performed with the immunoSEQ multiplex PCR assay. Rearranged TCR beta chain sequences were amplified with the hsTCRB Kit following the manufacturer's protocol. Sequencing of TCRB libraries was carried out on an Illumina MiSeq. Per the original workflow: Demultiplexing, trimming and gene mapping were performed with the kit vendor's proprietary platform. TCRdb obtained this table from immuneACCESS and retained in-frame rearrangements with V and J assigned. These tables miss some clones; where compared with another copy, unresolved V genes account for less than half of the shortfall, and the remainder is unexplained. V, J and clone size reflect that table, while D and trimming were determined from the DNA. The sample table shows some 26,000 clones, and roughly 80% are seen once. The biggest ten clones account for approximately 15% of the sample. CDR1 and CDR2 are drawn from the germline V gene: MNHEY, SVGAGI. Taken from cysteine to phenylalanine, the CDR3 has 14 residues. Only the CDR3 part of the read is kept: 42 bases, read in frame from the first base.

The intended sense of this specimen's time point label: week 23, last vaccination. Every vaccine dose consisted of 300 ug of a 20-mer mutant IDH1 peptide in Montanide, administered subcutaneously together with topical imiquimod. Newly diagnosed WHO grade 3 or 4 IDH1-mutant astrocytomas showing loss of nuclear ATRX were present in the donors. The samples were drawn from NOA16, a multicentre, single-arm, open-label phase I trial in Germany that tested a mutant IDH1 peptide vaccine in humans for the first time. Genomic DNA for TCRB sequencing was extracted from EDTA blood using the DNeasy Blood and Tissue Kit. Concerning this clone itself: This receptor's antigen is unknown. No per-base quality is available; no much larger clone lies one base away.

The clonotype comes from a woman aged 30 to 39 with glioma. The source material was PBMCs, sampled from a glioma patient whose treatment included an IDH1 peptide vaccine. The receptor chain draws on TRBV6-5 and TRBJ1-2; tentative D gene TRBD1, with 6 bases matching. This receptor carries the CDR3 CVTRGRRTANGYTF. In nucleotides, the sequence is TGTGTTACCCGGGGGCGAAGGACAGCAAATGGCTACACCTTC.